These 14 T cell receptor beta chains share one sample of origin, sequenced in a study of regulatory T cells in long-lasting Graves disease. In building TCR beta libraries, iRepertoire HTBI primers were used together with Arm-PCR of CDR3 regions. TCRdb redid the calling of the multiplex PCR reads with MiXCR, one entry per CDR3 protein. Among a few hundred thousand distinct CDR3 sequences listed, roughly 24% were seen once. Indicated time point: persistent/refractory GD, antithyroid drugs over 5 years with positive TRAb. After RNA was extracted from PBMCs, the TCR library was made from it. The starting material was peripheral blood mononuclear cells (PBMCs), obtained when the disease was refractory, from a patient treated with antithyroid drugs. Receptor source: a woman aged 35 to 49 with Graves disease.

There are many counts of this clonotype. The chain's CDR3 is CASSRLTNSYEQYF. DNA of the CDR3: TGTGCCAGCAGCCGACTGACTAACTCCTACGAGCAGTACTTC. The chain joins TRBV11-2 to TRBJ2-7, with D tentatively TRBD2 (5 bases). CDR1 is SGHAT and CDR2 is FQNNGV in the germline V gene. Trimming pared 5 bases from V and 0 bases from J, leaving 11 bases between. The CDR3 spans 14 residues.

This clonotype was recorded at least ten times. The chain joins TRBV11-2 to TRBJ2-7; perhaps D is TRBD1 or TRBD2 (5 bases each). Germline V gene lookup returns CDR1 SGHAT and CDR2 FQNNGV. Trimming stripped 5 bases from V and 2 bases from J, with 13 bases between. CDR3 size: 14 residues. CDR3 residues: CASSDRDPPYEQYF. For the CDR3, the DNA is TGTGCCAGCAGCGACCGGGACCCCCCCTACGAGCAGTACTTC.

In its sample, this clonotype was seen many times. CDR3 sequence reads: CASSLRRARGETQYF. The CDR3 DNA reads as TGTGCCAGCAGCTTAAGGCGAGCCCGTGGGGAGACCCAGTACTTC. This chain connects TRBV7-2 to TRBJ2-5; D unresolved. Germline values: CDR1 SGHTA, CDR2 FQGNSA. Trimming cost V 2 bases and J 5 bases, with 15 bases left between them. The length of the CDR3 is 15 residues.

At least ten counts were recorded for this clonotype. The J gene is TRBJ2-7, the V gene TRBV12-3 or TRBV12-4; D not certain. V was trimmed by 1 base and J by 2 bases, leaving 15 bases between them. This CDR3 spans 16 amino acids. DNA for the CDR3: TGTGCCAGCAGTTTAGGACGGCCAAACCCACCCTACGAGCAGTACTTC. This translates into CASSLGRPNPPYEQYF.

This clonotype was observed a handful of times. The chain combines TRBV20-1 with TRBJ2-5; tentative D call: TRBD2 (5 bases). Germline CDR1 is DFQATT and CDR2 is SNEGSKA (reference sequence). The CDR3 has 15 residues. V was pared by 2 bases and J by 5 bases, with 18 bases between. The CDR3: CSARFSGESWETQYF. In DNA, the CDR3 is TGCAGTGCTAGATTTTCCGGGGAATCTTGGGAGACCCAGTACTTC.

Comment on this clonotype: The junction and the germline gene differ at one end; a read error may be behind it. The rearrangement uses TRBV7-2 and TRBJ2-7; 9 bases align to TRBD2. Germline V CDR1 and CDR2: SGHTA, FQGNSA. The CDR3 has 14 residues. In DNA form, the CDR3 reads TGTGTCAGCAGCTTATGGCTAGCGGGAAACGAGCAGTACTTC. It specifies CVSSLWLAGNEQYF.

The chain links TRBV11-2 to TRBJ2-7; D not certain. Germline V CDR1 and CDR2: SGHAT, FQNNGV. The CDR3 loop spans 19 amino acids. Between the trimmed V and J ends, which lost 0 bases and 5 bases, there was a span of 26 bases. The CDR3 spells CASSLEAPFRLLRSHEQYF. DNA for the CDR3: TGTGCCAGCAGCTTAGAAGCCCCCTTTAGGCTCCTTAGGTCCCACGAGCAGTACTTC.

The rearrangement joins TRBV5-1 to TRBJ2-2, with 8 bases lining up with TRBD2. V trimming: 1 base; J trimming: 3 bases; junction bases outside the gene matches: 5. The CDR3 is 16 residues long. Germline lookup yields CDR1 SGHRS and CDR2 YFSETQ. CDR3 coding DNA: TGCGCCAGCAGCTTGCCCCCAGCGGGAGACACCGGGGAGCTGTTTTTT. Protein product: CASSLPPAGDTGELFF.

The J gene is TRBJ1-1, the V gene TRBV12-3 or TRBV12-4; D gene unclear. The CDR3 loop spans 13 amino acids. Trimming stripped 3 bases from V and 1 base from J, with 6 bases between. Here the CDR3 reads CASSFKRNTEAFF. The DNA for the CDR3 is TGTGCCAGCAGTTTTAAGCGGAACACTGAAGCTTTCTTT.

As for this clonotype: A far larger clone lies a single base away; this is likely a read error. The CDR3 reads CASSYGLDITKGYTF. In DNA, the CDR3 is TGTGCCAGCAGTTACGGGTTAGACATCACCAAAGGCTACACCTTC. The V and J genes are TRBV6-4 and TRBJ1-2; D not certain. Germline V gene lookup returns CDR1 MRHNA and CDR2 SNTAGT. Trimming stripped 5 bases from V and 8 bases from J, with 21 bases between. The CDR3 is 15 amino acids.

V usage is TRBV3-1 and J usage is TRBJ2-7; a possible D gene is TRBD2 (5 bases). Germline V lookup: CDR1 LGHDT, CDR2 YNNKEL (reference sequence). V was trimmed by 4 bases and J by 3 bases, leaving 19 bases between them. This CDR3 is 16 amino acids long. CDR3 in DNA: TGTGCCAGCAGCCCCCTGAAAGCGGAAAGCGTCTACGAGCAGTACTTC. Protein: CASSPLKAESVYEQYF.

This clonotype was counted many times. This chain joins TRBV6-5 and TRBJ2-3; TRBD2 matches 11 bases. The CDR3 covers 15 residues. Germline-derived CDR1 and CDR2 are MNHEY and SVGAGI. The V segment lost 2 bases and the J segment 9 bases; nucleotides outside the gene matches: 7. Here the CDR3 reads CASSYEYRLAGTQYF. The CDR3 nucleotides are TGTGCCAGCAGTTACGAATACCGACTAGCGGGGACGCAGTATTTT.

The chain couples TRBV3-1 to TRBJ2-4; the D gene is possibly TRBD2 (5 bases). The CDR3 is 14 amino acids. CDR1 and CDR2 from the germline V gene are LGHDT and YNNKEL (reference sequence). V was shortened by 3 bases and J by 1 base, with 7 bases between the two germline ends. The CDR3 nucleotides read TGTGCCAGCAGCCAGAGAGGGGCCAAAAACATTCAGTACTTC. It is translated as CASSQRGAKNIQYF.

This clonotype was picked up many times. The chain is built from TRBV6-2 or TRBV6-3 and TRBJ2-5; D gene uncertain. Germline V lookup: CDR1 MNHEY, CDR2 SVGEGT. V was trimmed by 4 bases and J by 5 bases, leaving 8 bases between them. The CDR3 covers 12 residues. The CDR3 loop reads CASSSSRETQYF. CDR3 sequence (DNA): TGTGCCAGCAGTTCATCCCGGGAGACCCAGTACTTC.